This TCR beta chain was retrieved from a study of cytomegalovirus exposure and HLA in healthy donors. The primer mix had 60 Vbeta and 13 Jbeta primers. Produced via immunoSEQ multiplex PCR; TCRdb's table is partial and in-frame only. The table lists around 72,000 clones, roughly 72% of them singletons, with 6.3% in the top ten. The ends lost 3 bases at V and 0 bases at J; junction bases unmatched: 4. The CDR3 spans 15 residues. The V gene's germline CDR1 is SQVTM and CDR2 ANQGSEA. General observations from the study: Prediction of most subjects' HLA-A and HLA-B alleles by TCR beta sequences was reportedly accurate. The study recorded about 160 TCR beta chains that were cytomegalovirus-associated. Later analysis showed most CMV-associated TCR beta chains appearing HLA-restricted.

Regarding this clone: Antigen: not known.

Every donor was a healthy person donating bone marrow. The receptor was isolated from a man in his forties or fifties in good health and CMV-seronegative. The rearrangement joins TRBV29-1 to TRBJ2-1, with TRBD2 identical over 8 bases. Sequencing was performed on PBMCs. The CDR3, as DNA: TGCAGCGTTGACAATAGCGGGGTCTCCTACAATGAGCAGTTCTTC. This translates into CSVDNSGVSYNEQFF.